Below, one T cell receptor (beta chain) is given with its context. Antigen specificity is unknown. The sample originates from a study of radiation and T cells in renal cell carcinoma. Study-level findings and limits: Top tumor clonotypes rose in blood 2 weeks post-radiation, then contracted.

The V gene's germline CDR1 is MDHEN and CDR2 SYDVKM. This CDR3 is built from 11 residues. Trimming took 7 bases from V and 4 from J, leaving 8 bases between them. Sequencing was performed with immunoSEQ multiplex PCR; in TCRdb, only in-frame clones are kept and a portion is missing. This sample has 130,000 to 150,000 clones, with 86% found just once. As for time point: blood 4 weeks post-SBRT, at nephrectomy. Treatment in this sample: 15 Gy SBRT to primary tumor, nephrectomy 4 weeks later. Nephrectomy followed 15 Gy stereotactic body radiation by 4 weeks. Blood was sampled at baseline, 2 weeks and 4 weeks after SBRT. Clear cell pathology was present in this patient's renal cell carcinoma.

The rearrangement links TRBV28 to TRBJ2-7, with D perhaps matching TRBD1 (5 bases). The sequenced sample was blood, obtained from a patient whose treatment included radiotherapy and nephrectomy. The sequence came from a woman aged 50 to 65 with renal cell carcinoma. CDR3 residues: CASTQGYEQYF. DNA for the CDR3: TGTGCCAGCACTCAGGGATACGAGCAGTACTTC.